This T cell receptor beta chain was found in a study of regulatory T cells in long-lasting Graves disease (dated by TCRdb to the early 2020s). Context from the whole study: Persistent Graves' disease meant more than 5 years of antithyroid drug treatment with TSH receptor autoantibodies that stayed positive. Patients with persistent Graves' disease were compared with patients with newly diagnosed Graves' disease using TCR sequencing and RNA sequencing of peripheral blood. The study took place in China and was registered as a clinical trial. A total of some 35 samples underwent TCR sequencing: around 13 from persistent and roughly 20 from newly diagnosed Graves' disease patients. Persistent Graves' disease patients in the clinical cohort had taken antithyroid drugs for roughly ten years on average. What the work shows at the level of the full study, not this receptor alone: Sequencing and analysis were limited to the TCR beta chain. As a limitation, the authors acknowledged that the small sample size may reduce accuracy. A larger number of public clonotypes was shared among persistent patients (under 3,000) than among newly diagnosed patients (around 970). Because the primary lesion, thyroid tissue, could not be accessed, the study looked at peripheral blood alone. Persistent Graves' disease patients showed lower TCR Shannon entropy and fewer highly expanded clones than newly diagnosed patients, suggesting clonal expansion. Preferential use of TRBV28, TRBJ1-2 and TRBJ2-5 was observed in persistent disease, whereas TRBV20-1 and TRBJ2-1 were favored in newly diagnosed disease.

Taken with the paper, the label for time point translates to: persistent/refractory GD, antithyroid drugs over 5 years with positive TRAb. For both TCR sequencing and RNA sequencing, RNA was extracted from PBMCs in TRIzol. The diagnosis of Graves' disease was made according to American Thyroid Association guidelines. Recruitment of patients was carried out at an endocrinology department in Xi'an, China. From each patient, approximately 9.9 milliliters of peripheral blood was collected into an EDTA anticoagulant tube. Ficoll Paque Plus density gradient separation was used to isolate PBMCs, and no further T cell sorting was performed. An Agilent 2100 Bioanalyzer and agarose gel were used to assess RNA quality, and a NanoDrop 2000 was used to measure RNA concentration. Libraries were prepared through multiplex PCR. The instrument was an Illumina HiSeq 4000. To build TCR beta libraries, CDR3 regions were amplified by Arm-PCR using iRepertoire HTBI primers. PCR products were gel purified before sequencing. The original pipeline was this. Gene usage analysis of CDR3 amino acid clonotypes used the 62 TRBV and approximately 13 TRBJ segments found across samples. COPE and FqMerger were used to merge filtered high-quality paired reads into contigs. Contigs were aligned with BLAST to IMGT TRBV, TRBD and TRBJ reference genes, and CDR3 was defined per IMGT. Clonotypes above 0.1% frequency were classified as highly expanded clones. Shannon entropy was used to measure repertoire diversity, and the Gini coefficient was used to measure V-J evenness. Clonotypes shared by more than one individual were considered public. Using fastp trimming at Q25 and MiXCR clonotype assembly, TCRdb reanalyzed the public sequencing data and kept in-frame beta chains. Records with the same CDR3 protein are collapsed into one entry carrying the most frequent genes and DNA. The V and J calls come from TCRdb's annotation, not from the publication. The sample table shows roughly 500,000 distinct CDR3 sequences, and about a fifth are seen once. The top ten constitute 7.8% of the sample.

Turning to this clonotype: The antigen it recognizes is unknown. Qualities for individual bases were not recorded, and no much larger clone is one base off.

CDR1 GTSNPN and CDR2 SVGIG were looked up in the germline V gene (reference sequence). V lost 4 bases and J lost 6 bases, and the count of bases not matched to a germline gene is 7. The CDR3 runs 14 amino acids, cysteine and phenylalanine included. The sequence is cut down to CDR3 DNA, 42 bases in frame from base 1. This chain joins TRBV30 to TRBJ1-5; 9 nucleotides in the junction match TRBD1. Sequenced here: peripheral blood mononuclear cells (PBMCs), sampled when the disease was refractory, from a patient treated with antithyroid drugs. The sequence was obtained from a female donor with Graves disease. The CDR3 has the sequence CAWNYGTGSQPQHF. The base sequence is TGTGCCTGGAACTATGGGACAGGGAGTCAGCCCCAGCATTTT.